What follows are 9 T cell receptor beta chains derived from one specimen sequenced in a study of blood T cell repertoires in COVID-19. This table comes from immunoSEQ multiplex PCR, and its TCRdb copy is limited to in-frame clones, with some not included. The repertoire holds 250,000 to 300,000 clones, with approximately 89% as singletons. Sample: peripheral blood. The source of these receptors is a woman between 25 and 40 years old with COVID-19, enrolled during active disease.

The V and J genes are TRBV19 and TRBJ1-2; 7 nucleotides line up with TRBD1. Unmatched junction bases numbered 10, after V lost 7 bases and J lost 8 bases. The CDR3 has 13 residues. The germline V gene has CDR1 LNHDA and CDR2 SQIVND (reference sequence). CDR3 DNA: TGTGCCAGTACCCCCCGGGACAGACAAGGCTACACCTTC. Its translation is CASTPRDRQGYTF.

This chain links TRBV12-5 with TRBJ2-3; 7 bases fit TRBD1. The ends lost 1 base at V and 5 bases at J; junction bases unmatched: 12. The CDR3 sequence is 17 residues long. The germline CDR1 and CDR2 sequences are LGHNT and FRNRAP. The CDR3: CASGLGVRGGLGDTQYF. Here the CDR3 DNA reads TGTGCTAGTGGTTTGGGCGTCCGAGGGGGCCTGGGAGATACGCAGTATTTT.

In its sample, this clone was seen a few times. In nucleotides, the CDR3 is TGTGCCAGTAACCCCGGAGGGAATGGCTACACCTTC. This translates into CASNPGGNGYTF. The chain has TRBV19 and TRBJ1-2, with D unclear. From germline, CDR1 is LNHDA and CDR2 SQIVND (reference sequence). The ends were cut back, 7 bases at V and 6 bases at J, with 12 bases in the middle. This CDR3 contains 12 residues.

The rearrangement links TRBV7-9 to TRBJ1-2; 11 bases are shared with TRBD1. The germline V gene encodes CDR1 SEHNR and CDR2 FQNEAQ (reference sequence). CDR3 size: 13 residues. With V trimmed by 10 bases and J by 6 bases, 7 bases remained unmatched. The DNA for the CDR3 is TGTGCCACCCGGACAGGGGGCGCCGATGGCTACACCTTC. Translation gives CATRTGGADGYTF.

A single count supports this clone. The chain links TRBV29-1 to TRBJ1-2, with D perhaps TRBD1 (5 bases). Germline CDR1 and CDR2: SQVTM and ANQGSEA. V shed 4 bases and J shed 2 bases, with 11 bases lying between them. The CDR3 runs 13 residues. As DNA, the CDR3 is TGCAGCGTTGGCCGGGCAGGGAACTATGGCTACACCTTC. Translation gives CSVGRAGNYGYTF.

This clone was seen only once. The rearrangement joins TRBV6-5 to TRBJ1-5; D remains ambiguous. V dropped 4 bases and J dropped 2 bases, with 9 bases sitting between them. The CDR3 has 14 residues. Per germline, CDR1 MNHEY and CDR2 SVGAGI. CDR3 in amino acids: CASSLLMGNQPQHF. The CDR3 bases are TGTGCCAGCAGTTTACTAATGGGCAATCAGCCCCAGCATTTT.

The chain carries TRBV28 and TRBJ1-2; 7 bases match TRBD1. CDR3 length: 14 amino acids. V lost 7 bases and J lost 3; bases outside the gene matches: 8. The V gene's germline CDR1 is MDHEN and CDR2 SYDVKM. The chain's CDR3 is CASIQGGLDYGYTF. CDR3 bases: TGTGCCAGCATCCAAGGGGGCCTTGACTATGGCTACACCTTC.

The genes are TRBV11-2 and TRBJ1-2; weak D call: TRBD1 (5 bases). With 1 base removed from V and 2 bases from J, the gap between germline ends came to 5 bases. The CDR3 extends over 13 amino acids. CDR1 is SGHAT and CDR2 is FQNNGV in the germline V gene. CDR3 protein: CASSLAGNYGYTF. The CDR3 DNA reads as TGTGCCAGCAGCTTAGCAGGGAACTATGGCTACACCTTC.

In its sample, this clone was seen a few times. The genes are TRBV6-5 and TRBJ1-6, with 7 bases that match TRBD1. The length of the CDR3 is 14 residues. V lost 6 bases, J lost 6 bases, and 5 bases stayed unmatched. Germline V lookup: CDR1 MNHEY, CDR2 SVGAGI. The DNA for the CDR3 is TGTGCCAGCAGCAAAGGGACAGTTAATTCACCCCTCCACTTT. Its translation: CASSKGTVNSPLHF.